This is a list of T cell receptor beta chains from one sample in a study of shared clonotypes between healthy human individuals. Measured with immunoSEQ multiplex PCR; TCRdb has only the in-frame clones, and not every one. The profile shows roughly 1 million clones, 60% to 80% of them singletons. The sequenced sample consisted of memory CD4+ T cells sorted from blood. The receptors were sampled from a man between 18 and 35 years old in good health. Each CDR3 is given with its conserved first and last residue. D genes are given only for firm matches. Size is omitted from some rows. Given values are once, few, many or a class for expanded clones.

J gene,D gene,V gene,clone size,CDR3 DNA,CDR3 protein
TRBJ2-2,-,TRBV30,-,TGTGCCTGGAGTCAGCAGGGCGCCGGGGAGCTGTTTTTT,CAWSQQGAGELFF
TRBJ1-5,-,TRBV5-6,-,TGTGCCAGCAGCTTGTCAATCGGGACCCAGCCCCAGCATTTT,CASSLSIGTQPQHF
TRBJ1-1,-,TRBV5-4,-,TGTGCCAGCAGGGGGTCCTTGAACACTGAAGCTTTCTTT,CASRGSLNTEAFF
TRBJ2-1,TRBD2,TRBV14,-,TGTGCCAGCAGCCCCGTTAGCGGGGGGATCTACAATGAGCAGTTCTTC,CASSPVSGGIYNEQFF
TRBJ2-7,-,TRBV18,-,TGTGCCAGCTCCAAGGACGGGGCCTACGAGCAGTACTTC,CASSKDGAYEQYF
TRBJ2-3,-,TRBV18,-,TGTGCCAGCTCACCATCCAACCTAGGTCCGGGCACAGATACGCAGTATTTT,CASSPSNLGPGTDTQYF
TRBJ1-1,TRBD1,TRBV29-1,-,TGCAGCGCACCGGACAGGGGAGCGGCTGAAGCTTTCTTT,CSAPDRGAAEAFF
TRBJ2-1,TRBD2,TRBV7-2,-,TGTGCCAGCAGCTTCCAAGCGGGAGGCTCCTACAATGAGCAGTTCTTC,CASSFQAGGSYNEQFF
TRBJ2-1,-,TRBV15,-,TGTGCCACCAGCCGGAACAGGTTCGGTGAGCAGTTCTTC,CATSRNRFGEQFF
TRBJ1-1,-,TRBV7-2,few,TGTGCCAGCAGCCTCACCCACGGGGCTTTCTTT,CASSLTHGAFF
TRBJ1-4,-,TRBV27,-,TGTGCCAGCAGTAGGCGGACACTCTTGAAGGAAAAACTGTTTTTT,CASSRRTLLKEKLFF
TRBJ1-1,TRBD1,TRBV5-1,-,TGCGCCAGCAGCGCCGACCCGACAGGGGGCGGGACTGAAGCTTTCTTT,CASSADPTGGGTEAFF
TRBJ1-1,TRBD1,TRBV15,few,TGTGCCACCAGCCCCCGGACAGGGGGCGAACTAGGAGAGCGAACTGAAGCTTTCTTT,CATSPRTGGELGERTEAFF
TRBJ2-7,-,TRBV30,-,TGTGCCTGGTCGCCGGGGCAGGGACTTTACTACGAGCAGTACTTC,CAWSPGQGLYYEQYF
TRBJ1-2,TRBD1,TRBV6-4,-,TGTGCCAAGCCCCGGGACAGGGTGAGTTTTTATGGCTACACCTTC,CAKPRDRVSFYGYTF
TRBJ2-1,-,TRBV5-1,-,TGCGCCAGCAGCTCCGGTGGAGGGGGAGAAAGGAATGAGCAGTTCTTC,CASSSGGGGERNEQFF
TRBJ2-5,-,TRBV2,-,TGTGCCAGCAGGAACGAAGGGGAGACCCAGTACTTC,CASRNEGETQYF
TRBJ2-3,-,TRBV5-4,-,TGTGCCAGCAGCTTGCCCCCGGCAGATACGCAGTATTTT,CASSLPPADTQYF
TRBJ2-5,-,TRBV9,-,TGTGCCAGCAGCGTAGCCGCAGGGCCCCAAGAGACCCAGTACTTC,CASSVAAGPQETQYF
TRBJ2-3,-,TRBV5-1,-,TGCGCCAGCTCCCTCCTCTACACAGATACGCAGTATTTT,CASSLLYTDTQYF
TRBJ2-3,TRBD1,TRBV5-4,-,TGTGCCAGCAGCCCCCAAGGGGGCACGTATAGGGAGAATACGCAGTATTTT,CASSPQGGTYRENTQYF
TRBJ1-6,-,TRBV19,-,TGTGCCAGTAGTATAGCCAGGACCTATAATTCACCCCTCCACTTT,CASSIARTYNSPLHF
TRBJ1-2,-,TRBV6-5,-,TGTGCCAGCAGGCATAGGTCTCTGTCCAACTATGGCTACACCTTC,CASRHRSLSNYGYTF
TRBJ2-2,-,TRBV6-5,-,TGTGCCAGCAGTCAAACCCCGGGGAACACCGGGGAGCTGTTTTTT,CASSQTPGNTGELFF
TRBJ1-2,-,TRBV10-3,-,TGTGCCATCAGTGACCCCAGGGCCGGAGGCTACACCTTC,CAISDPRAGGYTF
TRBJ1-4,-,TRBV7-9,-,TGTGCCATCCCCGCTTCGGGGGGGCGCCTTGAAAAACTGTTTTTT,CAIPASGGRLEKLFF
TRBJ2-7,-,TRBV29-1,-,TGCAGCGTTCGGTCCGGGACGGCCTCCTACGAGCAGTACTTC,CSVRSGTASYEQYF
TRBJ2-5,-,TRBV7-2,-,TGTGCCAGCAGCTTATCACTAGTCGGACAGACCCAGTACTTC,CASSLSLVGQTQYF
TRBJ2-6,-,TRBV11-2,once,TGTGCCAGCAGCTTATGGGGGTCTGGGGCCAACGTCCTGACTTTC,CASSLWGSGANVLTF
TRBJ2-7,-,TRBV20-1,-,TGCAGTGCTCCCTCCTATGACGGGCAGTACTTC,CSAPSYDGQYF
TRBJ2-1,TRBD2,TRBV6-5,-,TGTGCCAGCAGTTCCGGGACTAGCGGGGGCGGTGAGCAGTTCTTC,CASSSGTSGGGEQFF
TRBJ2-3,-,TRBV7-8,-,TGTGCCAGCAGCTTAGCTAGACAGGAGACAGATACGCAGTATTTT,CASSLARQETDTQYF
TRBJ1-6,-,TRBV5-1,-,TGCGCCAGCAGCAGCCAGGCTGGGGGAGATAGTTCACCCCTCCACTTT,CASSSQAGGDSSPLHF
TRBJ2-7,-,TRBV28,-,TGTGCCAGCAGTTTATCCGGTAGGGAGCAGTACTTC,CASSLSGREQYF
TRBJ2-7,-,TRBV7-2,many,TGTGCCAGCAGCTTAGTATCGCAAGGCTCCTACGAGCAGTACTTC,CASSLVSQGSYEQYF